The 19 T cell receptor beta chains in this list originate from one sample, sequenced in a study of T cells in Graves' hyperthyroidism and ophthalmopathy. Amplified TCR beta CDR3 regions derived from RNA transcripts. The primer set for the first-round RT-PCR of the TCR CDR3 was HTBI. TCRdb independently ran MiXCR on the multiplex PCR reads; one entry per CDR3 protein. The top ten hold 5.8% of the sample, which has a few hundred thousand distinct CDR3 sequences, about 14% seen once. Sequencing used blood. These receptors were collected from a woman aged 25 to 45 with Graves' hyperthyroidism that later progressed to Graves' ophthalmopathy.

This clonotype appeared many times. As DNA, the CDR3 is TGTGCCAGCAGCTTCGCCTCTAGCGGGGGGACGAACACCGGGGAGCTGTTTTTT. This encodes CASSFASSGGTNTGELFF. The J gene is TRBJ2-2, the V gene TRBV7-2; 11 bases are shared with TRBD2. This CDR3 has 18 residues. Germline CDR1 and CDR2: SGHTA and FQGNSA. The trim removed 3 bases at V and 0 bases at J, leaving 6 bases unmatched.

This clonotype has a count of ten or more. The V and J genes are TRBV28 and TRBJ1-2; D unresolved. There are 13 residues in the CDR3. V dropped 2 bases and J dropped 4 bases, with 8 bases sitting between them. Germline CDR1 is MDHEN and CDR2 is SYDVKM. The CDR3 DNA reads as TGTGCCAGCAGTTTAACGGATAGCTATGGCTACACCTTC. This codes for CASSLTDSYGYTF.

The chain joins TRBV24-1 to TRBJ2-1; D is uncertain. Germline values: CDR1 KGHDR, CDR2 SFDVKD. The CDR3 is 14 amino acids. Trimming left V 5 bases short and J 7 bases short, with 14 bases between. The CDR3 region is CATSGSYGTNEQFF. In DNA, the CDR3 is TGTGCCACCAGTGGGTCCTATGGAACAAATGAGCAGTTCTTC.

The table lists this clonotype with many counts. The chain combines TRBV5-6 with TRBJ2-7; 7 bases map to TRBD1. The V segment lost 4 bases and the J segment 2 bases; nucleotides outside the gene matches: 3. The CDR3 runs to 13 residues. Germline V gene sequence: CDR1 SGHDT, CDR2 YYEEEE. Here the CDR3 DNA reads TGTGCCAGCAGCCGAGGACAGGCCTACGAGCAGTACTTC. Its translation is CASSRGQAYEQYF.

The chain uses TRBV19 and TRBJ2-7, with D unresolved. There are 13 residues in the CDR3. Germline V gives CDR1 LNHDA, CDR2 SQIVND (reference sequence). The germline V and J ends were trimmed by 5 bases and 0 bases, with 8 bases remaining between them. The CDR3 coding sequence is TGTGCCAGTAGTTACTCACTCTCCTACGAGCAGTACTTC. Protein sequence: CASSYSLSYEQYF.

This clonotype occurred many times. The chain has TRBV19 and TRBJ2-1; TRBD2 matches at 16 bases. Trimming cost V 7 bases and J 7 bases; bases outside gene matches: 4. The V gene's germline CDR1 is LNHDA and CDR2 SQIVND (reference sequence). The CDR3 runs 15 residues. The CDR3 sequence: CASTKGLAGGNEQFF. CDR3 DNA sequence: TGTGCCAGTACCAAGGGACTAGCGGGAGGGAATGAGCAGTTCTTC. The complete variable domain, with remaining parts taken from reference TRBV19 and TRBJ2-1, reads DGGITQSPKYLFRKEGQNVTLSCEQNLNHDAMYWYRQDPGQGLRLIYYSQIVNDFQKGDIAEGYSVSREKKESFPLTVTSAQKNPTAFYLCASTKGLAGGNEQFFGPGTRLTVL.

The chain has TRBV4-1 and TRBJ2-3, with unresolved D. Deletions cut 0 bases from V and 7 bases from J, with 11 bases between. The germline V gene encodes CDR1 MGHRA and CDR2 YSYEKL. The CDR3 is 14 amino acids. The CDR3 DNA sequence: TGCGCCAGCAGCCAAGATCCTGACGAGAATACGCAGTATTTT. This translates into CASSQDPDENTQYF.

This clonotype has at least ten counts. V is TRBV6-1 and J is TRBJ2-7; a possible D gene is TRBD1 (5 bases). The V and J ends lost 6 bases and 1 base respectively, with 10 bases between them. In germline, CDR1 is MNHNS, CDR2 SASEGT. The CDR3 has 13 residues. The CDR3 bases are TGTGCCAGCAGACGACAGCCTTCCTACGAGCAGTACTTC. Translation gives CASRRQPSYEQYF.

This clonotype was seen many times. The rearrangement joins TRBV28 to TRBJ2-3; 11 bases align to TRBD2. The CDR3 is 15 residues long. Germline lookup yields CDR1 MDHEN and CDR2 SYDVKM. Trimming took 8 bases from V and 4 from J; bases not matched to a gene: 8. The DNA of the CDR3 is TGTGCCAGCCGTCTACTAGCGGGAGCGGCAGATACGCAGTATTTT. Its translation: CASRLLAGAADTQYF. Together with reference TRBV28 and TRBJ2-3, the CDR3 gives the full variable domain: DVKVTQSSRYLVKRTGEKVFLECVQDMDHENMFWYRQDPGLGLRLIYFSYDVKMKEKGDIPEGYSVSREKKERFSLILESASTNQTSMYLCASRLLAGAADTQYFGPGTRLTVL.

The chain links TRBV20-1 to TRBJ1-5; D is possibly TRBD1 (5 bases). The germline V and J ends were trimmed by 3 bases and 7 bases, with 13 bases remaining between them. This CDR3 comprises 13 residues. Per the germline V gene, CDR1 is DFQATT and CDR2 is SNEGSKA (reference sequence). CDR3 DNA: TGCAGTGCTAGCTGGGGGGGGGGACAGCCCCAGCATTTT. Amino acid sequence: CSASWGGGQPQHF.

At least ten counts were recorded for this clonotype. This CDR3 is CASSLSPSEGANYGYTF. In DNA form, the CDR3 reads TGTGCCAGCAGTTTATCCCCTTCGGAGGGTGCTAACTATGGCTACACCTTC. The chain is built from TRBV27 and TRBJ1-2; no definite D call. The V end was cut by 0 bases, the J end by 0 bases, with 14 bases between. The germline V gene has CDR1 MNHEY and CDR2 SMNVEV (reference sequence). There are 17 residues in the CDR3.

This clonotype was counted a few times. The chain uses TRBV12-3 or TRBV12-4 and TRBJ2-3; 8 bases are shared with TRBD1. This CDR3 region has 15 residues. V shed 2 bases and J 4 bases; nucleotides not matched to a gene: 5. CDR3 nucleotide sequence: TGTGCCAGCAGTTTATGGGCAGGGGGCCCAGATACGCAGTATTTT. Its translation is CASSLWAGGPDTQYF.

This clonotype was seen many times. As DNA, the CDR3 is TGCAGTGCTAAGACAGGTTATAACTATGGCTACACCTTC. Amino acids: CSAKTGYNYGYTF. The V gene is TRBV20-1, the J gene TRBJ1-2; maybe TRBD1 (6 bases). Germline V lookup: CDR1 DFQATT, CDR2 SNEGSKA (reference sequence). CDR3 length equals 13 residues. V lost 4 bases and J 1 base, leaving 10 bases between the germline ends.

The rearrangement uses TRBV28 and TRBJ1-5, with D tentatively TRBD1 (5 bases). The germline V gene has CDR1 MDHEN and CDR2 SYDVKM. This CDR3 spans 13 amino acids. The V gene lost 2 bases and the J gene lost 9 bases, with 11 bases spanning the gap. Here the CDR3 DNA reads TGTGCCAGCAGTTTAATGGGGGAAGGGCCCCAGCATTTT. Residues: CASSLMGEGPQHF.

This clonotype showed up many times. This chain uses TRBV27 with TRBJ2-5; TRBD2 matches 10 bases. This CDR3 has 16 residues. V shed 5 bases and J 3 bases; nucleotides not matched to a gene: 9. Germline CDR1 MNHEY, CDR2 SMNVEV (reference sequence). CDR3 sequence (DNA): TGTGCCAGCAGTGTGGGGTTCGGACTAGCGGAAGAGACCCAGTACTTC. This codes for CASSVGFGLAEETQYF.

This clonotype was counted at least ten times. This sequence joins TRBV5-5 and TRBJ1-1; a possible D gene is TRBD1 (6 bases). The germline gives CDR1 SGHKS, CDR2 YYEKEE (reference sequence). The CDR3 is made up of 14 amino acids. The V and J ends lost 1 base and 3 bases respectively, with 10 bases between them. CDR3 bases: TGTGCCAGCAGCTTGCGACAGGAGCACACTGAAGCTTTCTTT. Its protein product is CASSLRQEHTEAFF.

As concerns this clonotype: This may be a read error, as it is one base from a much larger clone. The chain couples TRBV24-1 to TRBJ2-5, with 8 bases identical to TRBD2. The germline V gene encodes CDR1 KGHDR and CDR2 SFDVKD. The CDR3 sequence is 16 residues long. CDR3 residues: CAASDPYGRARETQYF. DNA of the CDR3: TGTGCCGCCAGTGACCCTTACGGGAGGGCCCGTGAGACCCAGTACTTC.

This rearrangement joins TRBV7-9 to TRBJ1-4; no clear D gene. CDR1 is SEHNR and CDR2 is FQNEAQ in the germline V gene (reference sequence). V lost 0 bases, J lost 4 bases, and 9 bases lay in between. The CDR3 covers 15 residues. Here the CDR3 reads CASSLAEVNNEKLFF. For the CDR3, the DNA is TGTGCCAGCAGCTTAGCGGAGGTGAATAATGAAAAACTGTTTTTT. Combining the CDR3 with reference TRBV7-9 and TRBJ1-4 gives the whole variable domain DTGVSQNPRHKITKRGQNVTFRCDPISEHNRLYWYRQTLGQGPEFLTYFQNEAQLEKSRLLSDRFSAERPKGSFSTLEIQRTEQGDSAMYLCASSLAEVNNEKLFFGSGTQLSVL.

In its sample, this clonotype was seen many times. The chain couples TRBV7-2 to TRBJ2-2; 10 bases match TRBD2. Germline CDR1 and CDR2: SGHTA and FQGNSA. The V and J ends lost 5 bases and 1 base, in that order; junction bases with no gene match: 4. The CDR3 totals 16 residues. The CDR3 region is CASSQIAGGNTGELFF. CDR3 sequence (DNA): TGTGCCAGCAGCCAGATAGCGGGAGGGAACACCGGGGAGCTGTTTTTT. The whole variable domain, filled in from reference TRBV7-2 and TRBJ2-2, reads GAGVSQSPSNKVTEKGKDVELRCDPISGHTALYWYRQSLGQGLEFLIYFQGNSAPDKSGLPSDRFSAERTGGSVSTLTIQRTQQEDSAVYLCASSQIAGGNTGELFFGEGSRLTVL.